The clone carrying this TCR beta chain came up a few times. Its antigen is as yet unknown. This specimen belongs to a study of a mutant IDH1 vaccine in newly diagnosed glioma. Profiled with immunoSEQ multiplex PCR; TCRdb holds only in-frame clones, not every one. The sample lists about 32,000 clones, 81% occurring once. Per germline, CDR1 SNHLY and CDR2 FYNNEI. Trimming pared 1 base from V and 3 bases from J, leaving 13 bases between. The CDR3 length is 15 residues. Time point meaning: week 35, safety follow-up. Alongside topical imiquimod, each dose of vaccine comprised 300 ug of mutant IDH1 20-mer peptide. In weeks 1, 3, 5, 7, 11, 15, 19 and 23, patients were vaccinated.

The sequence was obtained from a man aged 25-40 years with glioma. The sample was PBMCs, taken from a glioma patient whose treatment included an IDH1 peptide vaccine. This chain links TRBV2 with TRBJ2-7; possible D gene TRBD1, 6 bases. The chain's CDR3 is CASSEVAGAVYEQYF. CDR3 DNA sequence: TGTGCCAGCAGTGAAGTGGCAGGGGCGGTCTACGAGCAGTACTTC.